This TCR beta chain was documented in a study of tumor-infiltrating lymphocytes in primary liver carcinoma listed by TCRdb under 2017. For the study in its entirety: Of the five patients (three men and two women, aged 30 to 69 years), four had hepatocellular carcinoma and one had combined HCC and intrahepatic cholangiocarcinoma. The tumors of the five patients were staged as T1-T3 N0M0, with maximum diameters ranging from roughly 4.2 to 11 cm. A total of roughly 35 specimens from 5 patients, comprising 25 or so tumor regions, 5 adjacent noncancerous liver tissues and 5 peripheral blood samples, were covered by TCRbeta repertoire sequencing. High reproducibility was observed for the technical replicate repertoires, with mean shared-clone rates approximately 0.9 and correlation coefficients above 0.95. The 25 or so tumor region samples were profiled with Agilent mRNA microarrays so that TCRbeta repertoire diversity could be related to the local molecular phenotype. Roughly 3.5 to 7.5 million productive TCRbeta reads were obtained per sample, and no significant difference in read depth was found between tissue types. Across five regions of each liver tumor, along with adjacent normal tissue and blood, the study brought together TCRbeta repertoire sequencing, expression microarrays and whole-exome sequencing.

Using a constant-region primer and ProtoScript II reverse transcriptase, TCRbeta-specific cDNA was reverse-transcribed from 500 to 650 ng total RNA. The TCRbeta libraries were prepared through three rounds of nested multiplex PCR following a slightly modified ARM-PCR procedure. Multiplex TRBV1-TRBV30 forward primers and a Cbeta reverse primer were used in the first two PCR rounds, each of which was run for around 10 cycles. Sample barcodes and Illumina adapters were attached in a final 25-cycle PCR using Deep VentR polymerase. Before sequencing, amplicons between 200 and 500 bp were purified from gel using a QIAquick gel extraction kit. TCRbeta amplicons were sequenced on an Illumina HiSeq 2500 with 250-bp paired-end reads. Processing in the source paper ran as follows. Reads were quality-trimmed with Trimmomatic v0.33, and paired reads were merged with FLASH v1.2.11 to recover full CDR3 sequences. MiGEC v1.2.1b assigned V, D and J germline segments to the rearranged TCRbeta sequences. Clonotype statistics and Shannon-Wiener diversity indices were computed with VDJtools v1.0.0. To cut down on sampling bias, every analysis after diversity analysis relied on just the 250 most abundant clonotypes from each sample. Through fastp at Q25 and MiXCR, TCRdb rebuilt clones from the public reads, retaining in-frame beta chains. Rows with a matching CDR3 protein are joined into one entry that keeps the most common DNA and genes. The V and J calls and clone size are TCRdb's, not the authors'. Counted in this sample were about 110,000 distinct CDR3 sequences; roughly 69% of them appeared once. Together, the top ten hold around 9% of the sample.

On this clonotype: The target of this receptor is not known. This could be a read error, since a much larger clone is one nucleotide away.

Without any cell sorting, total RNA and DNA were extracted together from about 20-30 mg of bulk tissue using the AllPrep DNA/RNA mini kit. Roughly five patients with histopathologically diagnosed primary liver carcinoma underwent surgical resection in China between late 2015 and 2016. At the time of sampling, the patients were treatment-naive and had chronic HBV infection. Five spatially separated regions were sampled from each tumor: the superior, inferior, left-lateral and right-lateral poles, plus the tumor centre. Histological examination found more than 80% viable tumor cells in every tumor sample. Each fresh piece of tumor and adjacent tissue was cut in two, with one half stored in RNAlater at -80 degrees C and the other half sent for histology. Findings and caveats that apply to the study as a whole: Repertoire overlap was higher between tumor regions (mean around 36%) than tumor-adjacent (approximately 17%) or tumor-blood (approximately 15%) pairs, consistent with antigen-driven expansion. A significantly larger repertoire fraction was made up by the top 250 clones in tumors than in blood (p = 0.039). Only the TCR beta chain was sequenced, so true repertoire diversity is likely underestimated because unpaired alpha chains were not captured. Only about 7.5-24% of top clones were present in all five regions of a tumor, suggesting spatial heterogeneity of tumor-infiltrating T cells. With just 4 to 6 patients in the study, the authors point out that the findings should be validated in a larger study. Bulk unsorted samples precluded comparing CD4+ and CD8+ T cell repertoires.

The cysteine opens and the phenylalanine closes a CDR3 of 14 amino acids. The DNA shown is the 42-base CDR3, in frame from base 1. CDR1 and CDR2 were assigned from the germline V gene (reference sequence) as SGHKS and YYEKEE. The clonotype comes from a woman in her fifties or sixties with primary liver carcinoma and hepatitis B virus infection. In this chain, TRBV5-5 is recombined with TRBJ1-2; TRBD1 is a possible D gene, resting on 5 matching bases. Input material: liver tumor tissue from sampling region 1. According to the study, the label for this sample's cell subset or site signals: tumor region T1, superior pole. CDR3 reads: CASSQAGDPSGCTF. The DNA is as follows: TGTGCCAGCAGCCAGGCCGGGGACCCGTCGGGCTGCACCTTC.